These T cell receptor beta chains were read from a single sample in a study of blood T cells in healthy people across ages. TCRdb re-called the 5' RACE reads with MiXCR, one entry per CDR3 protein. The sample records approximately 2,000,000 distinct CDR3 sequences, approximately 40% being singletons. Material: blood. These receptors were obtained from a human donor in good health. CDR3s include the opening cysteine and the closing phenylalanine or tryptophan. A D gene is named only where the DNA matches it firmly. Clone sizes are given selectively: once, few, many, or a class where the clone is expanded.

j_call | clone_size | d_call | v_call | cdr3_aa | cdr3_nt
TRBJ1-2 | - | TRBD1 | TRBV5-1 | CASAPGQGYGYTF | TGCGCCAGCGCTCCGGGACAGGGCTATGGCTACACCTTC
TRBJ1-2 | - | - | TRBV11-1 | CASSRGSSTEGYGCTF | TGTGCCAGCAGCCGGGGATCTTCTACGGAGGGCTATGGCTGCACCTTC
TRBJ2-5 | - | - | TRBV2 | CASSVWLGETQYF | TGTGCCAGCTCCGTATGGTTGGGGGAGACCCAGTACTTC
TRBJ1-2 | few | - | TRBV4-3 | CASSPSRGYYGYTF | TGCGCCAGCAGCCCATCTCGGGGCTACTATGGCTACACCTTC
TRBJ2-7 | - | - | TRBV20-1 | CSASFHDEQYF | TGCAGTGCCTCTTTTCACGACGAGCAGTACTTC
TRBJ1-1 | - | - | TRBV7-2 | CASSLLPGTTEAFF | TGTGCCAGCAGCTTATTGCCAGGGACCACTGAAGCTTTCTTT
TRBJ2-3 | - | TRBD1 | TRBV28 | CASTHPTGETDTQYF | TGTGCCAGCACCCACCCGACAGGGGAAACAGATACGCAGTATTTT
TRBJ1-6 | - | TRBD1 | TRBV3-1 | CASSPSQTGEVSPLHF | TGTGCCAGCAGCCCTTCACAAACAGGGGAAGTTTCACCCCTCCACTTT
TRBJ1-2 | - | - | TRBV7-2 | CASSLELGGIYGYTF | TGTGCCAGCAGCTTAGAACTAGGGGGGATCTATGGCTACACCTTC
TRBJ1-2 | - | - | TRBV6-1 | CASSEGWQNGYTF | TGTGCCAGCAGTGAAGGATGGCAAAATGGCTACACCTTC
TRBJ2-7 | - | - | TRBV6-2/TRBV6-3 | CATTTGSYEQYF | TGTGCCACTACGACAGGTTCTTACGAGCAGTACTTC
TRBJ2-1 | few | - | TRBV4-1 | CASSRTGVEQFF | TGCGCCAGCAGCCGAACGGGGGTTGAGCAGTTCTTC
TRBJ2-5 | few | TRBD2 | TRBV2 | CASSSRTSGETQYF | TGTGCCAGCAGTTCTCGTACTAGCGGAGAGACCCAGTACTTC
TRBJ2-1 | few | - | TRBV4-1 | CASSLVRGSSYNEQFF | TGCGCCAGCAGCCTCGTCCGGGGGAGCTCCTACAATGAGCAGTTCTTC
TRBJ2-7 | - | - | TRBV5-6 | CASSSLTLYEQYF | TGTGCCAGCAGCTCACTGACCTTATACGAGCAGTACTTC
TRBJ1-1 | - | - | TRBV14 | CASSPSRLSTEAFF | TGTGCCAGCAGCCCGAGTAGGCTGAGCACTGAAGCTTTCTTT
TRBJ2-5 | - | TRBD1 | TRBV28 | CASSFTGVGETQYF | TGTGCCAGCAGTTTTACAGGGGTCGGGGAGACCCAGTACTTC
TRBJ2-3 | - | - | TRBV5-1 | CTSSRGGLPWRDTQYF | TGCACCAGCAGCAGAGGCGGGTTACCCTGGAGGGATACGCAGTATTTT
TRBJ2-1 | few | - | TRBV6-1 | CASSTLNEQFF | TGTGCCAGCAGCACCCTAAATGAGCAGTTCTTC
TRBJ2-1 | - | TRBD1 | TRBV6-2/TRBV6-3 | CASRATGNEQFF | TGTGCCAGCAGGGCGACAGGGAATGAGCAGTTCTTC
TRBJ1-2 | - | - | TRBV7-8 | CASSTRGSGASYGYTF | TGTGCCAGCAGCACCAGGGGTTCAGGGGCTTCCTATGGCTACACCTTC
TRBJ1-2 | few | - | TRBV29-1 | CSVGGNSGNYYGYTF | TGCAGCGTTGGGGGGAACTCAGGGAATTACTATGGCTACACCTTC
TRBJ2-6 | - | - | TRBV28 | CASRSPGANVLTF | TGTGCCAGCCGTTCCCCTGGGGCCAACGTCCTGACTTTC
TRBJ1-1 | - | - | TRBV29-1 | CSVEIGEGSAEAFF | TGCAGCGTTGAAATAGGCGAGGGGAGCGCTGAAGCTTTCTTT
TRBJ1-2 | few | - | TRBV7-9 | CASETDLYYTF | TGTGCCAGCGAGACGGACCTTTACTACACCTTC
TRBJ2-7 | - | - | TRBV7-2 | CASSRGWQTHEQYF | TGTGCCAGCAGCCGGGGGTGGCAGACCCACGAGCAGTACTTC
TRBJ1-4 | few | TRBD1 | TRBV4-1 | CASSPQGTHNEKLFF | TGCGCCAGCAGCCCACAGGGGACTCATAATGAAAAACTGTTTTTT
TRBJ2-1 | few | TRBD2 | TRBV2 | CAIPVGGEDNEQFF | TGTGCCATCCCGGTGGGAGGGGAGGACAATGAGCAGTTCTTC
TRBJ2-3 | few | - | TRBV12-3/TRBV12-4 | CASSPNPDTQYF | TGTGCCAGCAGTCCGAATCCAGATACGCAGTATTTT
TRBJ1-2 | - | TRBD1 | TRBV25-1 | CASSDTTGRVDYGYTF | TGTGCCAGCAGTGACACGACAGGGAGGGTGGACTATGGCTACACCTTC
TRBJ2-3 | few | - | TRBV6-2/TRBV6-3 | CASSARGAGDTQYF | TGTGCCAGCAGCGCAAGGGGCGCCGGAGATACGCAGTATTTT
TRBJ2-1 | - | TRBD2 | TRBV7-2 | CASSLGRTSGHNEQFF | TGTGCCAGCAGCTTAGGCCGGACTAGCGGACACAATGAGCAGTTCTTC
TRBJ2-5 | few | - | TRBV3-1 | CASSQDPTGRWETQYF | TGTGCCAGCAGCCAAGATCCTACGGGGCGGTGGGAGACCCAGTACTTC
TRBJ2-5 | - | - | TRBV7-2 | CASSLVGVGRWAQYF | TGTGCCAGCAGCTTAGTGGGCGTGGGCCGATGGGCCCAGTACTTC
TRBJ1-4 | - | - | TRBV6-2/TRBV6-3 | CATALEGYEKLFF | TGTGCCACCGCGCTAGAGGGATACGAAAAACTGTTTTTT
TRBJ1-2 | few | - | TRBV15 | CATSRGPHYGYTF | TGTGCCACCAGCAGAGGGCCGCACTATGGCTACACCTTC
TRBJ1-2 | once | TRBD1 | TRBV12-3/TRBV12-4 | CASSSRGLRGYTF | TGTGCCAGCAGTTCCAGGGGGCTGCGGGGCTACACCTTC
TRBJ1-2 | - | - | TRBV6-1 | CASSERESYGYTF | TGTGCCAGCAGTGAACGGGAATCATATGGCTACACCTTC
TRBJ1-1 | few | - | TRBV7-6 | CASSLAGGWATEAFF | TGTGCCAGCAGCTTAGCGGGGGGGTGGGCCACTGAAGCTTTCTTT
TRBJ2-1 | few | - | TRBV29-1 | CSVGGTEQFF | TGCAGCGTCGGTGGTACGGAGCAGTTCTTC
TRBJ1-2 | few | TRBD1 | TRBV20-1 | CSARDRGLNYGYTF | TGCAGTGCTAGGGACAGGGGGCTGAACTATGGCTACACCTTC
TRBJ1-2 | few | - | TRBV5-1 | CASSLMSEVASYGYTF | TGCGCCAGCAGCTTGATGTCAGAGGTGGCGTCCTATGGCTACACCTTC
TRBJ2-1 | - | TRBD2 | TRBV20-1 | CSARLAGGTHTEQFF | TGCAGTGCTAGGCTAGCGGGGGGTACCCACACTGAGCAGTTCTTC
TRBJ2-5 | many | TRBD1 | TRBV6-1 | CASRTGTGEETQYF | TGTGCCAGCAGGACCGGGACAGGAGAAGAGACCCAGTACTTC
TRBJ2-3 | - | - | TRBV12-3/TRBV12-4 | CASSRYGGDTQYF | TGTGCCAGCAGCCGCTATGGGGGAGATACGCAGTATTTT
TRBJ2-7 | many | - | TRBV5-1 | CASSLAEGYEQYF | TGTGCCAGCAGCTTAGCGGAGGGCTACGAGCAGTACTTC
TRBJ2-3 | - | - | TRBV6-6 | CASSTGRVLDTQYF | TGTGCCAGCAGCACTGGACGGGTATTAGATACGCAGTATTTT
TRBJ1-5 | few | TRBD1 | TRBV7-2 | CASSITGTGDQPQHF | TGTGCCAGCAGCATAACCGGGACAGGGGATCAGCCCCAGCATTTT
TRBJ1-2 | few | - | TRBV25-1 | CASSPAGAGNYGYTF | TGTGCCAGCAGCCCCGCCGGCGCCGGTAACTATGGCTACACCTTC
TRBJ2-5 | - | - | TRBV3-1 | CASSQYGREETQYF | TGTGCCAGCAGCCAGTACGGTAGGGAAGAGACCCAGTACTTC
TRBJ2-1 | - | - | TRBV7-2 | CASSQRGGGSYGEQFF | TGTGCCAGCAGCCAAAGGGGGGGAGGTAGCTATGGTGAGCAGTTCTTC
TRBJ2-7 | once | TRBD1 | TRBV2 | CASSEGATGYYEQYF | TGTGCCAGCAGTGAGGGGGCGACAGGGTACTACGAGCAGTACTTC
TRBJ2-3 | few | TRBD2 | TRBV4-3 | CASSQDHLRGGRPDTQYF | TGCGCCAGCAGCCAAGATCACTTGCGGGGGGGCAGGCCAGATACGCAGTATTTT
TRBJ2-5 | - | TRBD2 | TRBV4-1 | CASSQVRSGGLQETQYF | TGCGCCAGCAGCCAAGTACGGAGCGGGGGCCTCCAAGAGACCCAGTACTTC
TRBJ2-2 | - | - | TRBV7-9 | CASSLQTGPNTGELFF | TGTGCCAGCAGCTTACAGACAGGTCCGAACACCGGGGAGCTGTTTTTT
TRBJ2-6 | - | - | TRBV5-1 | CASSLGSGKNVLTF | TGCGCCAGCAGCTTGGGGTCAGGGAAAAACGTCCTGACTTTC